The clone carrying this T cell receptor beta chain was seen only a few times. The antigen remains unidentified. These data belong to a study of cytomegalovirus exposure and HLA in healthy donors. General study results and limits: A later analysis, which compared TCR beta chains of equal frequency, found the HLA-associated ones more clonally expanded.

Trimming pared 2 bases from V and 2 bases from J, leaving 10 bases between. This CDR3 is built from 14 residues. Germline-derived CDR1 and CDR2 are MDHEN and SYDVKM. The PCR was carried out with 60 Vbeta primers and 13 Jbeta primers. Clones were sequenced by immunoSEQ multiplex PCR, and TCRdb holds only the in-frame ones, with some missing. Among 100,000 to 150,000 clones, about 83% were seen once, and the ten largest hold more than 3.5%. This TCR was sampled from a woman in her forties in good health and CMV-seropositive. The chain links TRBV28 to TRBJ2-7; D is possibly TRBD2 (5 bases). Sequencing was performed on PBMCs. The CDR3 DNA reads TGTGCCAGCAGTTTAATTCTGCGGGCCTACGAGCAGTACTTC. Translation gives CASSLILRAYEQYF.